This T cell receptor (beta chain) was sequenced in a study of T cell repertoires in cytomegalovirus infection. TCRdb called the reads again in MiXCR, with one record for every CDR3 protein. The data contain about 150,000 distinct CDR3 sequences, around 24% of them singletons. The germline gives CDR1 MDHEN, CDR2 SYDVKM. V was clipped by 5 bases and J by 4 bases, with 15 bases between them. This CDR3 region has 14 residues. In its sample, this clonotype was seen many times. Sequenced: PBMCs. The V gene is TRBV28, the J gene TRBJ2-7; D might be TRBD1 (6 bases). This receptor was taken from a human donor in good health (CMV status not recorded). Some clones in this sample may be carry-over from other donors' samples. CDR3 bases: TGTGCCAGCAGTCCGGACAGCGTGTGGTACGAGCAGTACTTC. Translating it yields CASSPDSVWYEQYF.